Shown below are 19 T cell receptor beta chains from a single sample sequenced in a study of early T cells in non-severe SARS-CoV-2 infection. A single record per CDR3 protein comes from TCRdb applying MiXCR to the 5' RACE reads. The sample has tens of thousands of distinct CDR3 sequences, 8% to 8.5% seen once. Sequences were obtained from whole blood. The source is an adult who was a healthcare worker with PCR-confirmed SARS-CoV-2 infection or an uninfected control (not recorded which).

This CDR3 reads CAISKEGAGNQPQHF. In nucleotides, the CDR3 is TGTGCCATCAGTAAGGAGGGCGCGGGCAATCAGCCCCAGCATTTT. This sequence joins TRBV10-3 and TRBJ1-5, with D unresolved. Germline V gene sequence: CDR1 ENHRY, CDR2 SYGVKD. CDR3 length equals 15 residues. V was pared by 5 bases and J by 2 bases, with 13 bases between.

This clonotype showed up just a few times. This rearrangement joins TRBV9 to TRBJ2-3; maybe TRBD1 (6 bases). CDR1 and CDR2 from the germline V gene are SGDLS and YYNGEE. V was clipped by 3 bases and J by 2 bases, with 16 bases between them. The CDR3 has 16 residues. The CDR3 here is CASSGSGHIITDTQYF. The CDR3 region has the DNA TGTGCCAGCAGCGGATCGGGACATATAATCACAGATACGCAGTATTTT.

A word on this clonotype: A much larger clone differs by one base, so this may be a read error. The chain links TRBV5-4 to TRBJ2-3, with 10 bases aligning to TRBD2. Germline values: CDR1 SGHNT, CDR2 YYREEE (reference sequence). V was pared by 2 bases and J by 2 bases, with 2 bases of the junction left unmatched. The CDR3 covers 15 residues. CDR3 protein: CASSFGLADTDTQYF. The CDR3, as DNA: TGTGCCAGCAGCTTCGGACTAGCGGACACAGATACGCAGTATTTT.

The chain recombines TRBV27 with TRBJ2-1; tentatively, D is TRBD1 (7 bases). In germline, CDR1 is MNHEY, CDR2 SMNVEV (reference sequence). This CDR3 is 13 amino acids long. The ends were cut back, 8 bases at V and 10 bases at J, with 18 bases in the middle. CDR3: CASGTGAGREQFF. The CDR3 bases are TGTGCCAGCGGCACAGGGGCAGGGAGGGAGCAGTTCTTC.

Regarding this clonotype: One end of the junction fails to match germline, which may point to a read error. This sequence joins TRBV4-2 and TRBJ2-1; D possibly corresponds to TRBD2 (5 bases). The CDR3 runs 15 residues. Per the germline V gene, CDR1 is LGHNA and CDR2 is YNFKEQ. CDR3 in amino acids: CVSSQGSGAFNEQFF. Written as DNA, the CDR3 is TGTGTCAGCAGCCAAGGGAGCGGAGCCTTCAATGAGCAGTTCTTC.

This clonotype was observed many times. This chain uses TRBV6-1 with TRBJ2-1; 8 bases agree with TRBD2. The V segment lost 0 bases and the J segment 8 bases; nucleotides outside the gene matches: 9. The length of the CDR3 is 16 residues. The V gene's germline CDR1 is MNHNS and CDR2 SASEGT. The CDR3, as DNA: TGTGCCAGCAGTGAAGCGGGTAGCGGGATCGGCGATGAGCAGTTCTTC. This sequence encodes CASSEAGSGIGDEQFF.

The rearrangement joins TRBV6-5 to TRBJ2-6; D is uncertain. Germline V gene data show CDR1 as MNHEY and CDR2 as SVGAGI. The CDR3 runs 15 residues. Trimming took off 7 bases at V and 2 bases at J, with 12 bases between the two ends. The CDR3 protein is CASTSTRTGANVLTF. The DNA of the CDR3 is TGTGCCAGCACATCCACTCGCACTGGGGCCAACGTCCTGACTTTC.

There are a few counts of this clonotype. The junction departs from germline at one end; a sequencing error may be responsible. This chain joins TRBV7-7 and TRBJ2-5; the match to TRBD1 covers 8 bases. The CDR3 is 14 residues long. CDR1 SSHAT and CDR2 FNYEAQ come from the germline V gene (reference sequence). CDR3 sequence: CASSSRGQQETQYF. For the CDR3, the DNA is TGTGCTAGCAGCTCCAGGGGGCAACAAGAGACCCAGTACTTC.

This clonotype was picked up a small number of times. The rearrangement links TRBV7-2 to TRBJ2-7; 12 bases are a match to TRBD2. CDR3 size: 15 residues. The ends lost 5 bases at V and 6 bases at J; junction bases unmatched: 8. The germline CDR1 and CDR2 sequences are SGHTA and FQGNSA. CDR3 in amino acids: CASSLSSGRAIEQYF. Here the CDR3 DNA reads TGTGCCAGCAGCCTCTCTAGCGGGAGGGCCATCGAGCAGTACTTC.

V and J are TRBV20-1 and TRBJ2-2, with 7 bases lining up with TRBD1. CDR1 and CDR2 (germline): DFQATT, SNEGSKA (reference sequence). The trim removed 5 bases at V and 5 bases at J, leaving 5 bases unmatched. This CDR3 region has 13 residues. CDR3 bases: TGCAGTGCTGGAAGACAGGGAACCGGGGAGCTGTTTTTT. This gives the protein CSAGRQGTGELFF.

This clonotype showed up just a few times. The chain recombines TRBV30 with TRBJ1-2; 8 positions agree with TRBD1. Germline CDR1 GTSNPN, CDR2 SVGIG (reference sequence). CDR3 size: 14 residues. The V and J ends lost 1 base and 8 bases, in that order; junction bases with no gene match: 9. The CDR3 region has the DNA TGTGCCTGGAGTGGCTCAGGGGGCTCGGTCGGCTACACCTTC. Translating gives CAWSGSGGSVGYTF. The whole variable domain, filled in from reference TRBV30 and TRBJ1-2, reads SQTIHQWPATLVQPVGSPLSLECTVEGTSNPNLYWYRQAAGRGLQLLFYSVGIGQISSEVPQNLSASRPQDRQFILSSKKLLLSDSGFYLCAWSGSGGSVGYTFGSGTRLTVV.

This clonotype was observed at least ten times. The CDR3 nucleotides read TGCGCCAGCAGCCTGGACGATGGGCGACGATCACCCCTCCACTTT. Its protein is CASSLDDGRRSPLHF. The gene calls are TRBV5-1 and TRBJ1-6; D gene ambiguous. Deletions cut 4 bases from V and 10 bases from J, with 18 bases between. This CDR3 is 15 amino acids long. Germline CDR1 is SGHRS and CDR2 is YFSETQ.

This clonotype occurred a few times. The chain combines TRBV9 with TRBJ1-4; 9 bases match TRBD1. The length of the CDR3 is 18 residues. With V trimmed by 4 bases and J by 1 base, 11 bases remained unmatched. Germline V lookup: CDR1 SGDLS, CDR2 YYNGEE. CDR3 loop: CASSSRTGDFRTNEKLFF. CDR3 DNA sequence: TGTGCCAGCAGCTCACGGACAGGGGACTTCAGAACTAATGAAAAACTGTTTTTT.

This clonotype was counted many times. The chain combines TRBV7-9 with TRBJ2-3; 8 bases align to TRBD1. Germline V lookup: CDR1 SEHNR, CDR2 FQNEAQ (reference sequence). The CDR3 runs to 14 residues. With V trimmed by 7 bases and J by 4 bases, 7 bases remained unmatched. CDR3 coding DNA: TGTGCCAGCAACCGGGACAGGATTTCAGATACGCAGTATTTT. This gives the protein CASNRDRISDTQYF.

This clonotype is termed medium-sized. The rearrangement uses TRBV7-2 and TRBJ1-3; 7 bases are shared with TRBD1. The CDR3 spans 13 residues. The trim removed 3 bases at V and 4 bases at J, leaving 0 bases unmatched. Germline CDR1 reads SGHTA; CDR2 reads FQGNSA. CDR3 protein: CASSLDRGNTIYF. The CDR3 nucleotides read TGTGCCAGCAGCTTGGACAGGGGAAACACCATATATTTT. Drawing the rest from reference TRBV7-2 and TRBJ1-3, the complete variable domain is GAGVSQSPSNKVTEKGKDVELRCDPISGHTALYWYRQSLGQGLEFLIYFQGNSAPDKSGLPSDRFSAERTGGSVSTLTIQRTQQEDSAVYLCASSLDRGNTIYFGEGSWLTVV.

In its sample, this clonotype was seen a few times. The rearrangement links TRBV7-9 to TRBJ2-3; the match to TRBD1 covers 8 bases. After removal of 3 bases from V and 4 bases from J, the junction contained 6 bases not matched to a gene. This CDR3 comprises 15 residues. Germline CDR1 SEHNR, CDR2 FQNEAQ (reference sequence). The CDR3 reads CASSFGQGSADTQYF. The CDR3 region has the DNA TGTGCCAGCAGCTTCGGACAGGGTAGTGCAGATACGCAGTATTTT.

This clonotype was observed many times. The chain combines TRBV28 with TRBJ2-7, with 8 bases identical to TRBD1. The V and J ends lost 7 bases and 2 bases, in that order; junction bases with no gene match: 13. There are 16 residues in the CDR3. Germline V gene data show CDR1 as MDHEN and CDR2 as SYDVKM. The CDR3 coding sequence is TGTGCCAGCATGGAGACAGGGGCCCCCTCGGCCTACGAGCAGTACTTC. Amino acid sequence: CASMETGAPSAYEQYF.

J is TRBJ2-3 and V is TRBV5-4; 10 bases map to TRBD2. J gave up 2 bases and V 2 bases, and 5 bases lay outside the gene matches. The germline gives CDR1 SGHNT, CDR2 YYREEE (reference sequence). The CDR3 is made up of 16 amino acids. CDR3: CASSLSAGGPTDTQYF. The CDR3 DNA reads as TGTGCCAGCAGCTTATCAGCGGGGGGGCCCACAGATACGCAGTATTTT.

This clonotype was found many times. The genes are TRBV6-5 and TRBJ2-4; TRBD1 agrees at 8 bases. Germline CDR1 is MNHEY and CDR2 is SVGAGI. With 6 bases clipped from V and 8 bases from J, the junction kept 9 bases outside the gene matches. The CDR3 contains 14 residues. The CDR3 region is CASRISQGAYIQYF. For the CDR3, the DNA is TGTGCCAGCAGAATCAGCCAGGGGGCGTACATTCAGTACTTC.